This record covers a single T cell receptor beta chain. No antigen is known for it. Of the isolated RNA, all was reverse transcribed, and so the sequenced material was expressed TCRB transcripts. Produced via immunoSEQ multiplex PCR; TCRdb's table is partial and in-frame only. The repertoire holds around 170,000 clones, with 9% as singletons. Averaging about 120 mL, one heparinised blood draw was given by each donor. Via CD45RO/CCR7/CD25/CD127/CD95/CD27, cells of the CD4+ naive, central memory, regulatory and stem cell-like memory subsets were sorted. The CDR3 has 11 residues. From germline, CDR1 is DFQATT and CDR2 SNEGSKA (reference sequence). The ends lost 5 bases at V and 10 bases at J; junction bases unmatched: 7. These data come from a study of beta chain features in type 1 diabetes. Whole-study findings and limits: Among patients with Type 1 diabetes, TCRB CDR3s were moderately but significantly shorter in every one of the four CD4+ subsets.

The TCR sequence derives from a woman aged 25-40 years with type 1 diabetes. This chain uses TRBV20-1 with TRBJ1-2, with 7 bases fitting TRBD1. The sequenced material came from central memory CD4+ T cells from blood. The CDR3 loop reads CSASTGTDYTF. CDR3 in DNA: TGCAGTGCTTCGACAGGGACTGACTACACCTTC.